A single sample gave rise to the 13 T cell receptor beta chains below, sequenced in a study of PD-L1 blockade in urothelial cancer. Documented time point: peripheral blood 6 weeks after treatment start. Produced via immunoSEQ multiplex PCR; TCRdb's table is partial and in-frame only. This sample has 95,000 to 130,000 clones; about 89% occur once, and the top ten carry under 2%. Sequencing used PBMCs, obtained around atezolizumab (anti-PD-L1) treatment. These receptors came from a man aged 55 to 70 with urothelial cancer.

The chain carries TRBV6-6 and TRBJ2-2, with D possibly being TRBD2 (6 bases). The CDR3 length is 13 residues. From germline, CDR1 is MNHNY and CDR2 SVGAGI (reference sequence). Trimming pared 11 bases from V and 0 bases from J, leaving 10 bases between. As DNA, the CDR3 is TGTGCCGCAGGGACTGCGAACACCGGGGAGCTGTTTTTT. This sequence encodes CAAGTANTGELFF.

The chain joins TRBV15 to TRBJ1-2, with D possibly TRBD1 on 6 matching bases. The CDR3 is 12 residues long. The V gene's germline CDR1 is LNHNV and CDR2 YYDKDF (reference sequence). Deletions cut 5 bases from V and 8 bases from J, with 12 bases between. The CDR3 spells CATSAHTGGYTF. The CDR3 DNA reads as TGTGCCACCAGCGCCCATACAGGGGGCTACACCTTC.

V gene TRBV5-4 combines with J gene TRBJ2-7; 9 nucleotides agree with TRBD1. The junction had 5 bases not matched to a gene; V was cut back by 4 bases and J by 3 bases. The CDR3 totals 14 residues. Germline V gene data show CDR1 as SGHNT and CDR2 as YYREEE (reference sequence). CDR3 in amino acids: CASSRRTGDYEQYF. The CDR3, as DNA: TGTGCCAGCAGCCGCCGGACAGGGGACTACGAGCAGTACTTC.

This clone was counted between two and nine times. The chain couples TRBV18 to TRBJ1-4; TRBD1 aligns across 9 bases. The CDR3 runs 15 residues. The ends lost 4 bases at V and 4 bases at J; junction bases unmatched: 4. Germline lookup yields CDR1 KGHSH and CDR2 LQKENI. CDR3: CASSRPGQGNEKLFF. CDR3 bases: TGTGCCAGCTCACGCCCGGGACAGGGTAATGAAAAACTGTTTTTT.

This sequence joins TRBV7-9 and TRBJ2-1; 9 nucleotides line up with TRBD1. CDR1 is SEHNR and CDR2 is FQNEAQ in the germline V gene (reference sequence). The CDR3 has 14 amino acids. With V trimmed by 6 bases and J by 10 bases, 10 bases remained unmatched. CDR3 sequence reads: CASSFGWDRAEQFF. The DNA of the CDR3 is TGTGCCAGCAGTTTCGGGTGGGACAGGGCAGAGCAGTTCTTC.

This chain joins TRBV13 and TRBJ2-7; 9 positions agree with TRBD1. From germline, CDR1 is PRHDT and CDR2 FYEKMQ (reference sequence). J gave up 5 bases and V 3 bases, and 2 bases lay outside the gene matches. The CDR3 is 13 residues long. In DNA, the CDR3 is TGTGCCAGCAGCTTTCGGACAGGGGACGAGCAGTACTTC. Translating it yields CASSFRTGDEQYF.

The chain links TRBV9 to TRBJ1-5; 9 bases agree with TRBD1. V lost 4 bases, J lost 2 bases, and 4 bases stayed unmatched. The CDR3 runs to 15 residues. From germline, CDR1 is SGDLS and CDR2 YYNGEE. CDR3 protein: CASSPGQGGNQPQHF. The CDR3 region has the DNA TGTGCCAGCAGCCCGGGACAGGGCGGCAATCAGCCCCAGCATTTT.

The rearrangement uses TRBV7-3 and TRBJ1-1; 10 bases line up with TRBD1. The CDR3 extends over 13 amino acids. CDR1 is SGHTA, CDR2 FQGTGA, per germline. V lost 5 bases and J lost 7; bases outside the gene matches: 4. Here the CDR3 reads CASSPGDRGEAFF. In DNA form, the CDR3 reads TGTGCCAGCAGCCCGGGGGACAGGGGTGAAGCTTTCTTT.

This clone was seen a few times. J is TRBJ2-3 and V is TRBV6-1, with 11 bases aligning to TRBD2. The CDR3 length is 17 residues. V shed 4 bases, J shed 5 bases, and the junction held 11 bases outside the gene matches. Per the germline V gene, CDR1 is MNHNS and CDR2 is SASEGT. The CDR3 nucleotides are TGTGCCAGCAGTGCTCAATTTAGCGGGGGGGCTGGAGATACGCAGTATTTT. It translates to CASSAQFSGGAGDTQYF.

The J gene is TRBJ2-7, the V gene TRBV10-3; D remains unclear. Trimming took 6 bases from V and 1 from J, leaving 13 bases between them. Germline V gene lookup returns CDR1 ENHRY and CDR2 SYGVKD. This CDR3 has 14 residues. This CDR3 reads CAIRQRGDSYEQYF. Written as DNA, the CDR3 is TGTGCCATCAGGCAACGAGGAGATTCCTACGAGCAGTACTTC.

J is TRBJ2-7 and V is TRBV27, with TRBD2 matching 13 bases. Germline V gene lookup returns CDR1 MNHEY and CDR2 SMNVEV (reference sequence). The CDR3 spans 15 residues. Unmatched junction bases numbered 1, after V lost 4 bases and J lost 1 base. CDR3 sequence reads: CASSWGLAGSYEQYF. The CDR3 DNA follows: TGTGCCAGCAGTTGGGGACTAGCGGGATCCTACGAGCAGTACTTC.

This clone has just one count. The V gene is TRBV5-6, the J gene TRBJ1-2, with 10 bases identical to TRBD1. Germline V gives CDR1 SGHDT, CDR2 YYEEEE. Trimming cost V 0 bases and J 2 bases; bases outside gene matches: 4. The CDR3 spans 16 residues. CDR3: CASSLEGTGENYGYTF. As DNA, the CDR3 is TGTGCCAGCAGCTTGGAGGGGACAGGGGAGAACTATGGCTACACCTTC.

V gene TRBV28 combines with J gene TRBJ1-2; D gene unclear. The CDR3 has 14 amino acids. V was pared by 5 bases and J by 3 bases, with 13 bases between. Germline V lookup: CDR1 MDHEN, CDR2 SYDVKM. DNA of the CDR3: TGTGCCAGCAGTCCCGGGAAGGGCGACTATGGCTACACCTTC. This translates into CASSPGKGDYGYTF.